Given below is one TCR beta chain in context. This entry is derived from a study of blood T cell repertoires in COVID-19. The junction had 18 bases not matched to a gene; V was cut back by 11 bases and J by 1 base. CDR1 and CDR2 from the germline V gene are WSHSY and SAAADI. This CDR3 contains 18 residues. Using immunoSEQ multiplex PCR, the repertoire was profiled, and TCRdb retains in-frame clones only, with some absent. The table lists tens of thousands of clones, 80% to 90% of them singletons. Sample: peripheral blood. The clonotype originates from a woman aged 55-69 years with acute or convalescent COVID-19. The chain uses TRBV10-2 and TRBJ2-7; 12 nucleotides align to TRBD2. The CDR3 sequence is CAGCRLAGGPSCSYEQYV. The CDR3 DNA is TGCGCCGGGTGTCGGCTAGCGGGGGGGCCCAGTTGTTCCTACGAGCAGTACGTC.